Following are 15 T cell receptor beta chains from one sample sequenced in a study of cytomegalovirus exposure and HLA in healthy donors. Researchers ran the PCR with 60 Vbeta and 13 Jbeta primers. The assay was immunoSEQ multiplex PCR, and TCRdb's table has in-frame clones only and misses some. The sample includes under 150,000 clones, just under 85% of them seen just once. Specimen: PBMCs. These receptors were taken from a man aged 25 to 40 in good health and CMV-seropositive.

In nucleotides, the CDR3 is TGCGCCAGCAGCTTGGCCGGAGAAAACATTCAGTACTTC. This translates into CASSLAGENIQYF. The rearrangement uses TRBV5-1 and TRBJ2-4; no firm D call. Germline-derived CDR1 and CDR2 are SGHRS and YFSETQ. Trimming left V 0 bases short and J 5 bases short, with 6 bases between. The CDR3 totals 13 residues.

The J gene is TRBJ2-2, the V gene TRBV2; 10 nucleotides align to TRBD1. With V trimmed by 6 bases and J by 5 bases, 3 bases remained unmatched. The CDR3 extends over 14 amino acids. Germline CDR1 and CDR2: SNHLY and FYNNEI. The CDR3 protein is CASRRDRGTGELFF. CDR3 sequence (DNA): TGTGCCAGCAGGAGGGACAGGGGAACCGGGGAGCTGTTTTTT.

This clone is categorized as medium-sized. Other DNA sequences in the same sample also yield this CDR3. The chain is built from TRBV10-2 and TRBJ1-1; the D is unclear. The V end was cut by 5 bases, the J end by 1 base, with 5 bases between. The V gene's germline CDR1 is WSHSY and CDR2 SAAADI. This CDR3 comprises 12 residues. The CDR3 bases are TGCGCCAGCAGTCCGGGGAACACTGAAGCTTTCTTT. It specifies CASSPGNTEAFF.

V usage is TRBV6-6 and J usage is TRBJ2-5, with 10 bases aligning to TRBD1. The CDR3 covers 16 residues. Germline V CDR1 and CDR2: MNHNY, SVGAGI (reference sequence). Trimming took 4 bases from V and 5 from J; bases not matched to a gene: 10. The CDR3 coding sequence is TGTGCCAGCAGTTCCCGGGACAGGGGTCTCCGGGAGACCCAGTACTTC. It is translated as CASSSRDRGLRETQYF.

The rearrangement joins TRBV29-1 to TRBJ2-1, with 11 bases aligning to TRBD2. The CDR3 runs to 14 residues. Germline-derived CDR1 and CDR2 are SQVTM and ANQGSEA. V shed 2 bases and J 6 bases; nucleotides not matched to a gene: 3. CDR3 bases: TGCAGCGTTGAACTAGCGGGGGGCCCCAATGAGCAGTTCTTC. Translation gives CSVELAGGPNEQFF.

The J gene is TRBJ1-1, the V gene TRBV5-1, with D possibly being TRBD1 (6 bases). Germline CDR1 reads SGHRS; CDR2 reads YFSETQ. Trimming stripped 3 bases from V and 1 base from J, with 16 bases between. The CDR3 is 16 amino acids. For the CDR3, the DNA is TGCGCCAGCAGCTGGGGGACAAGGGTACCGAACACTGAAGCTTTCTTT. This translates into CASSWGTRVPNTEAFF.

The V and J genes are TRBV9 and TRBJ2-1; 16 bases agree with TRBD2. CDR1 and CDR2 from the germline V gene are SGDLS and YYNGEE. The V segment lost 2 bases and the J segment 4 bases; nucleotides outside the gene matches: 3. The CDR3 is made up of 17 amino acids. This chain's CDR3 is CASSVGTSGGVYNEQFF. In nucleotides, the CDR3 is TGTGCCAGCAGCGTCGGGACTAGCGGGGGGGTGTACAATGAGCAGTTCTTC.

The chain links TRBV14 to TRBJ2-7; 11 nucleotides align to TRBD1. Trimming removed 3 bases from V and 5 bases from J; junction bases left unmatched: 9. Germline V CDR1 and CDR2: SGHDN, FVKESK. This CDR3 contains 16 residues. CDR3 protein: CASSQMDRGRNDEQYF. CDR3 coding DNA: TGTGCCAGCAGCCAGATGGACAGGGGGCGTAATGACGAGCAGTACTTC.

This clone has just a few counts. The V and J genes are TRBV27 and TRBJ2-7, with 10 positions matching TRBD1. The CDR3 has 15 residues. J was trimmed by 6 bases and V by 6 bases; bases with no gene match: 11. Germline V gene data show CDR1 as MNHEY and CDR2 as SMNVEV (reference sequence). The CDR3 DNA sequence: TGTGCCAGCAGGCCTCGCGGGACAGGGGCATTCGAGCAGTACTTC. Translating it yields CASRPRGTGAFEQYF.

The V and J genes are TRBV7-9 and TRBJ2-1, with TRBD1 matching 10 bases. Trimming took 5 bases from V and 3 from J; bases not matched to a gene: 7. The CDR3 contains 16 residues. In germline, CDR1 is SEHNR, CDR2 FQNEAQ (reference sequence). CDR3 amino acids: CASSTSGTGVYNEQFF. DNA for the CDR3: TGTGCCAGCAGCACCTCCGGGACAGGGGTCTACAATGAGCAGTTCTTC.

The V and J genes are TRBV10-3 and TRBJ1-5; no clear D gene. The CDR3 is made up of 14 amino acids. CDR1 is ENHRY, CDR2 SYGVKD, per germline. The V and J ends lost 2 bases and 5 bases respectively, with 10 bases between them. The CDR3 nucleotides are TGTGCCATCAGTGAGGTGGCCAGCGATCAGCCCCAGCATTTT. Amino acid sequence: CAISEVASDQPQHF.

The chain combines TRBV5-4 with TRBJ2-1, with 9 bases identical to TRBD2. There are 14 residues in the CDR3. J was trimmed by 9 bases and V by 3 bases; bases with no gene match: 7. Germline assignment: CDR1 SGHNT and CDR2 YYREEE (reference sequence). DNA for the CDR3: TGTGCCAGCAGCTCAGCGGGAGGTTCTATTGAGCAGTTCTTC. Its translation: CASSSAGGSIEQFF.

The chain couples TRBV4-2 to TRBJ1-1; possibly TRBD1 for D (6 bases). CDR1 is LGHNA, CDR2 YNFKEQ, per germline. The CDR3 totals 16 residues. V lost 0 bases and J 4 bases, leaving 15 bases between the germline ends. DNA for the CDR3: TGTGCCAGCAGCCAAGATTGGGCAGGGGTGGCCACTGAAGCTTTCTTT. Its translation: CASSQDWAGVATEAFF.

This clone was detected only a few times. V and J are TRBV4-2 and TRBJ1-2, with D maybe TRBD1 (6 bases). Germline V gene lookup returns CDR1 LGHNA and CDR2 YNFKEQ. CDR3 length: 16 amino acids. Between the trimmed V and J ends, which lost 4 bases and 6 bases, there was a span of 21 bases. The CDR3 protein is CASSPGGAGRIDGYTF. CDR3 in DNA: TGTGCCAGCAGCCCCGGGGGGGCAGGGCGAATCGATGGCTACACCTTC.

The chain recombines TRBV10-3 with TRBJ2-5; 7 bases align to TRBD2. The CDR3 covers 13 residues. The V gene's germline CDR1 is ENHRY and CDR2 SYGVKD. J lost 2 bases, V lost 5 bases, and 2 bases had no gene match. CDR3 sequence: CAISSGDQETQYF. Here the CDR3 DNA reads TGTGCCATCAGTAGCGGGGATCAAGAGACCCAGTACTTC.